This is a list of T cell receptor beta chains from one sample in a study of shared clonotypes between healthy human individuals. The method was immunoSEQ multiplex PCR; TCRdb's version includes in-frame clones alone and lacks a portion of them. The table shows about 800,000 clones, with approximately 96% occurring only once. The sequenced sample was naive CD8+ T cells sorted from blood. The receptors derive from a man under 40 in good health. The CDR3 runs from the conserved cysteine through the conserved F or W. D genes are given only for firm matches. Clone size appears in some rows only: once, few, many, or a class for an expanded clone.

j_gene | abundance | d_gene | v_gene | CDR3aa | CDR3nt
TRBJ2-7 | - | - | TRBV7-9 | CASSSTLGGVAYEQYF | TGTGCCAGCAGCTCAACGCTGGGGGGCGTCGCCTACGAGCAGTACTTC
TRBJ2-7 | once | TRBD2 | TRBV6-4 | CAGGGTGNYEQYF | TGTGCCGGGGGGGGAACTGGAAACTACGAGCAGTACTTC
TRBJ2-3 | - | - | TRBV7-9 | CASSLVGGSTDTQYF | TGTGCCAGCAGCTTAGTGGGGGGTAGCACAGATACGCAGTATTTT
TRBJ2-1 | - | - | TRBV27 | CASRTGPSYNEQFF | TGTGCCAGCAGAACGGGACCGTCGTACAATGAGCAGTTCTTC
TRBJ1-3 | - | - | TRBV19 | CATEGSSGNTIYF | TGTGCCACAGAAGGGAGCTCTGGAAACACCATATATTTT
TRBJ2-7 | - | TRBD2 | TRBV10-3 | CAISDPMTSGSYEQYF | TGTGCCATCAGTGATCCAATGACTAGCGGGAGTTACGAGCAGTACTTC
TRBJ2-7 | - | - | TRBV9 | CASGDYEQYF | TGTGCCAGCGGGGACTACGAGCAGTACTTC
TRBJ2-5 | - | TRBD2 | TRBV5-4 | CASSGGLAGLSSQETQYF | TGTGCCAGCAGCGGCGGACTAGCGGGCCTTTCCAGCCAAGAGACCCAGTACTTC
TRBJ2-7 | - | - | TRBV6-5 | CASSAGGNEQYF | TGTGCCAGCTCAGCCGGTGGCAACGAGCAGTACTTC
TRBJ2-7 | - | - | TRBV5-4 | CASSSFVGRPSYEQYF | TGTGCCAGCAGCTCCTTTGTAGGGAGACCCTCCTACGAGCAGTACTTC
TRBJ2-1 | - | TRBD2 | TRBV29-1 | CSVDGTSRAYNEQFF | TGCAGCGTTGATGGGACTAGTAGGGCCTACAATGAGCAGTTCTTC
TRBJ1-2 | - | TRBD1 | TRBV6-5 | CASSYVGQGLGYTF | TGTGCCAGCAGTTACGTGGGACAGGGTTTGGGCTACACCTTC
TRBJ2-5 | - | - | TRBV19 | CASSITLSSLETQYF | TGTGCCAGTAGTATCACACTAAGCTCGCTTGAGACCCAGTACTTC
TRBJ2-2 | - | - | TRBV27 | CASKQVGITGELFF | TGTGCCAGCAAGCAGGTCGGAATAACCGGGGAGCTGTTTTTT
TRBJ2-7 | once | - | TRBV5-1 | CASSLGLVSYEQYF | TGCGCCAGCAGCTTGGGACTAGTTTCCTACGAGCAGTACTTC
TRBJ2-3 | - | TRBD1 | TRBV27 | CASSLVTGGFGDTQYF | TGTGCCAGCAGTTTAGTGACAGGGGGATTCGGAGATACGCAGTATTTT
TRBJ2-5 | - | TRBD2 | TRBV6-1 | CASSEALWTSGWGETQYF | TGTGCCAGCAGTGAAGCCTTGTGGACTAGCGGGTGGGGGGAGACCCAGTACTTC
TRBJ2-1 | once | TRBD2 | TRBV7-7 | CASSFRAGAINEQFF | TGTGCCAGCAGCTTTCGAGCGGGAGCGATCAATGAGCAGTTCTTC
TRBJ2-7 | - | - | TRBV6-5 | CASSYQLEQYF | TGTGCCAGCAGTTATCAACTCGAGCAGTACTTC
TRBJ2-5 | - | TRBD2 | TRBV29-1 | CSVDSLAGVVETQYF | TGCAGCGTTGATAGCCTAGCGGGAGTTGTGGAGACCCAGTACTTC
TRBJ2-7 | - | - | TRBV19 | CASSMDSDYEQYF | TGTGCCAGTAGTATGGACTCAGACTACGAGCAGTACTTC
TRBJ2-5 | - | TRBD2 | TRBV18 | CASSPLLAGDQETQYF | TGTGCCAGCTCACCCCTACTAGCGGGGGATCAAGAGACCCAGTACTTC
TRBJ1-1 | - | TRBD1 | TRBV5-6 | CASSLGTGQSFMNTEAFF | TGTGCCAGCAGCTTGGGGACAGGTCAATCATTCATGAACACTGAAGCTTTCTTT
TRBJ2-1 | - | - | TRBV6-4 | CASSDALASEQFF | TGTGCCAGCAGTGACGCATTAGCGAGTGAGCAGTTCTTC
TRBJ2-5 | - | TRBD1 | TRBV4-1 | CASSPDRAFQETQYF | TGCGCCAGCAGCCCCGACAGGGCCTTCCAAGAGACCCAGTACTTC
TRBJ2-1 | - | - | TRBV5-1 | CASSLDIDNEQFF | TGCGCCAGCAGCTTGGACATTGACAATGAGCAGTTCTTC
TRBJ2-1 | - | - | TRBV19 | CASSIGPANYNEQFF | TGTGCCAGTAGTATAGGACCGGCAAATTACAATGAGCAGTTCTTC
TRBJ2-7 | - | TRBD2 | TRBV7-9 | CASRPAGSYEQYF | TGTGCCAGCAGACCAGCGGGGTCCTACGAGCAGTACTTC
TRBJ2-7 | - | TRBD1 | TRBV4-1 | CASSQVFGGAGGYEQYF | TGCGCCAGCAGCCAAGTCTTCGGTGGGGCAGGGGGATACGAGCAGTACTTC
TRBJ2-1 | - | - | TRBV2 | CASSEPREGTNEQFF | TGTGCCAGCAGTGAACCGCGGGAAGGGACCAATGAGCAGTTCTTC
TRBJ2-3 | - | TRBD2 | TRBV28 | CASHRRAGGPNTQYF | TGTGCCAGTCATCGGAGGGCGGGAGGGCCTAATACGCAGTATTTT
TRBJ2-7 | - | TRBD1 | TRBV10-3 | CAISESTGPSSYEQYF | TGTGCCATCAGTGAGTCGACAGGGCCGTCGTCCTACGAGCAGTACTTC
TRBJ2-3 | - | - | TRBV11-2 | CASSGGVPDTQYF | TGTGCCAGCAGTGGAGGGGTGCCAGATACGCAGTATTTT
TRBJ2-5 | - | - | TRBV13 | CASSLDSEGRETQYF | TGTGCCAGCAGCTTAGATTCGGAGGGCCGGGAGACCCAGTACTTC
TRBJ2-3 | - | TRBD2 | TRBV7-3 | CASSLGTSGLGADTQYF | TGTGCCAGCAGCCTTGGGACTAGCGGGTTAGGCGCAGATACGCAGTATTTT
TRBJ2-3 | - | TRBD2 | TRBV15 | CATSRRLAGGPGTSDTQYF | TGTGCCACCAGCAGAAGACTAGCGGGAGGCCCTGGTACTTCAGATACGCAGTATTTT
TRBJ2-5 | - | - | TRBV5-5 | CASSLPGATETQYF | TGTGCCAGCAGCTTGCCGGGGGCCACAGAGACCCAGTACTTC
TRBJ2-7 | - | - | TRBV7-6 | CASSFRQRALDEQYF | TGTGCCAGCAGCTTTCGACAGCGCGCCCTTGACGAGCAGTACTTC
TRBJ2-7 | - | TRBD1 | TRBV5-1 | CASSPGQGDFTYEQYF | TGCGCCAGCAGCCCGGGACAGGGGGATTTCACCTACGAGCAGTACTTC
TRBJ1-1 | - | - | TRBV28 | CASSVDRPNTEAFF | TGTGCCAGCAGCGTGGACCGCCCGAACACTGAAGCTTTCTTT
TRBJ2-1 | - | - | TRBV13 | CASSSTGGVYNEQFF | TGTGCCAGCAGCTCAACCGGGGGCGTCTACAATGAGCAGTTCTTC
TRBJ2-7 | - | - | TRBV12-2 | CASRLPSGGYEQYF | TGTGCAAGTCGCTTACCGTCAGGGGGCTACGAGCAGTACTTC